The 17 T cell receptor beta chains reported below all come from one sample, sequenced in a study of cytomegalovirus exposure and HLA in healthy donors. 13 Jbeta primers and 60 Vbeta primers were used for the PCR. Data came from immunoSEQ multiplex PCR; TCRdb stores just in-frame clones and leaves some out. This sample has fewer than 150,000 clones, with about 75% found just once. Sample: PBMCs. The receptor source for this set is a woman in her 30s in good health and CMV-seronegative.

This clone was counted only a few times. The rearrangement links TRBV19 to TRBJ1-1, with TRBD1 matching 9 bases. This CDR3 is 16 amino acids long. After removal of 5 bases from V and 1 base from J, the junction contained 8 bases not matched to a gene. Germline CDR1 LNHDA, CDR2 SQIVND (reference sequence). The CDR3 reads CASSAFTGGTNTEAFF. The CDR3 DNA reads TGTGCCAGTAGTGCTTTCACAGGGGGCACGAACACTGAAGCTTTCTTT.

The DNA for the CDR3 is TGTGCCAGCAGCTTAGGGGCCAATGAGCGGGAAAACTCCTACGAGCAGTACGTC. This gives the protein CASSLGANERENSYEQYV. This chain uses TRBV7-9 with TRBJ2-7; 7 bases align to TRBD2. Per germline, CDR1 SEHNR and CDR2 FQNEAQ (reference sequence). The V segment lost 1 base and the J segment 0 bases; nucleotides outside the gene matches: 12. The length of the CDR3 is 18 residues.

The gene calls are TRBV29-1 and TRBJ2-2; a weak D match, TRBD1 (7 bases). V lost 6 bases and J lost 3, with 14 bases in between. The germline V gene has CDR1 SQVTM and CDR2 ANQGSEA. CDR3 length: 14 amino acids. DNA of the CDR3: TGCAGCGTACGAACAGGGGAGGACACCGGGGAGCTGTTTTTT. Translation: CSVRTGEDTGELFF.

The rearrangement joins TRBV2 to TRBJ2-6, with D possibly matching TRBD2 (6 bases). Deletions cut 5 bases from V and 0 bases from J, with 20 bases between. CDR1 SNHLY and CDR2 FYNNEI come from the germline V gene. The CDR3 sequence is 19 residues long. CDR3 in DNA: TGTGCCAGCAGTTCCCGGTCGATAGCGGTCCTCTCTGGGGCCAACGTCCTGACTTTC. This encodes CASSSRSIAVLSGANVLTF.

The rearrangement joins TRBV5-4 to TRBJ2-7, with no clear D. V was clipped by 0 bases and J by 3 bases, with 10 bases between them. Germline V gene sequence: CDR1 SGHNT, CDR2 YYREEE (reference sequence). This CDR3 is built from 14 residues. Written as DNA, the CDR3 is TGTGCCAGCAGCTTGGGCACTACCGTCTACGAGCAGTACTTC. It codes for CASSLGTTVYEQYF.

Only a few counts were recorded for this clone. The CDR3 here is CASRGQINTEAFF. Here the CDR3 DNA reads TGCGCCAGCAGGGGACAGATCAACACTGAAGCTTTCTTT. V and J are TRBV10-2 and TRBJ1-1; 7 bases match TRBD1. Germline CDR1 reads WSHSY; CDR2 reads SAAADI. The CDR3 covers 13 residues. The V segment lost 6 bases and the J segment 2 bases; nucleotides outside the gene matches: 3.

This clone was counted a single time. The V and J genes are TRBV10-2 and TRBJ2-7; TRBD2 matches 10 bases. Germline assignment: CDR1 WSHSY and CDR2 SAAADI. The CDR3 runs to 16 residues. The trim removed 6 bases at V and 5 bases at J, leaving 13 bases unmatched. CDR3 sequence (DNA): TGCGCCAGCAGGGCGCCTCCGGCTAGCGGGAGACACGAGCAGTACTTC. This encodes CASRAPPASGRHEQYF.

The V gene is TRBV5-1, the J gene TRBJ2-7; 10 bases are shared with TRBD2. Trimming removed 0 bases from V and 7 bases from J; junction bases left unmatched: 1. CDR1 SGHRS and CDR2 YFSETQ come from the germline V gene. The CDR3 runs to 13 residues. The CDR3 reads CASSLVTSGEQYF. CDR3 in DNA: TGCGCCAGCAGCTTGGTGACTAGCGGGGAGCAGTACTTC.

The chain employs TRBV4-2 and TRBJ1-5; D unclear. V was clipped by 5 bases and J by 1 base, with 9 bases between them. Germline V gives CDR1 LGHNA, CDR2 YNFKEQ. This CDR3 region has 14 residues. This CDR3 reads CASSLGGSNQPQHF. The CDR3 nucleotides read TGTGCCAGCAGCTTGGGCGGGAGCAATCAGCCCCAGCATTTT.

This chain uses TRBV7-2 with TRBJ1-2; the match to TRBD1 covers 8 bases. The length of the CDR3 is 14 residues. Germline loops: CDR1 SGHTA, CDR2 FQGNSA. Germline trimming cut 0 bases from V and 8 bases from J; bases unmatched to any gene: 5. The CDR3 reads CASSLAQTGEGYTF. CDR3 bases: TGTGCCAGCAGCTTAGCCCAGACAGGGGAAGGCTACACCTTC. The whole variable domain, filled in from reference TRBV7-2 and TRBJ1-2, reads GAGVSQSPSNKVTEKGKDVELRCDPISGHTALYWYRQSLGQGLEFLIYFQGNSAPDKSGLPSDRFSAERTGGSVSTLTIQRTQQEDSAVYLCASSLAQTGEGYTFGSGTRLTVV.

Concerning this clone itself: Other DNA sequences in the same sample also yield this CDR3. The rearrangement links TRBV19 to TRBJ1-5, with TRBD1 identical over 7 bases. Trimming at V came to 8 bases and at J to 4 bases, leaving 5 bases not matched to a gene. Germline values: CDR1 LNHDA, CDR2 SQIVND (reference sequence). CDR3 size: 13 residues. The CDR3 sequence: CASRQGENQPQHF. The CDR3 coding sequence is TGTGCCAGTCGGCAGGGGGAGAATCAGCCCCAGCATTTT.

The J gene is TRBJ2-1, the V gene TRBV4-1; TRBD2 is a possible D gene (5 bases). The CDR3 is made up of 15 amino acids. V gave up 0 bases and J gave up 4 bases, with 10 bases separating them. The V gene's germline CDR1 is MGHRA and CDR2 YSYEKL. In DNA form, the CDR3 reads TGCGCCAGCAGCCAAGACGAGGGCGGTTACAATGAGCAGTTCTTC. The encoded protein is CASSQDEGGYNEQFF.

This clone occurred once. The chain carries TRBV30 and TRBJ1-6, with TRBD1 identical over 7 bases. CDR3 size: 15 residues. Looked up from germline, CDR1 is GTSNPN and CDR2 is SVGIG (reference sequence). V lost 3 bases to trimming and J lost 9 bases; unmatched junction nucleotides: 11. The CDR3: CAWSGPDRLGSPLHF. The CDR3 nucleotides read TGTGCCTGGAGCGGGCCGGACAGGTTGGGTTCACCCCTCCACTTT.

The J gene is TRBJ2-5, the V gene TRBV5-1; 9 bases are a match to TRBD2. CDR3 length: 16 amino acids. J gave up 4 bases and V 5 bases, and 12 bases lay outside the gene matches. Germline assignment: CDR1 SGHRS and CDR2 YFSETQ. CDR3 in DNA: TGCGCCAGCAGTCGGGACCTAGCGGGGCAGGGAGAGACCCAGTACTTC. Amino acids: CASSRDLAGQGETQYF.

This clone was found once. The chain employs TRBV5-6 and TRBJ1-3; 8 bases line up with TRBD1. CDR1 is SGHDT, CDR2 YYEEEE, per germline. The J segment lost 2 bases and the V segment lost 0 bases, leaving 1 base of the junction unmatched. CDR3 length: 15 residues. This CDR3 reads CASSLVQGAGNTIYF. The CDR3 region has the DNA TGTGCCAGCAGCTTGGTACAGGGGGCTGGAAACACCATATATTTT.

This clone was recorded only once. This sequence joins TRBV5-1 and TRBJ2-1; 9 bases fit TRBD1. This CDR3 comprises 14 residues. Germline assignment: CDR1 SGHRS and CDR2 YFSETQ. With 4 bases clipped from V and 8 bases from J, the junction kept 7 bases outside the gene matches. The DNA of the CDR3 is TGCGCCAGCAGCCCGGGACAGGGATTCCATGAGCAGTTCTTC. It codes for CASSPGQGFHEQFF.

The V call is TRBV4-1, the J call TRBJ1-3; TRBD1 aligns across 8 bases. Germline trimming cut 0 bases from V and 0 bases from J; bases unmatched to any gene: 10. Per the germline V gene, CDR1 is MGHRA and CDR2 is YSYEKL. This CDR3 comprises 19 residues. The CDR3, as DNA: TGCGCCAGCAGCCAAGACCACCCTGGACAGGGATTCTCTGGAAACACCATATATTTT. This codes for CASSQDHPGQGFSGNTIYF.